The present TCR beta chain was sequenced within a study of technical replicates of blood from four donors. Clones were sequenced by immunoSEQ multiplex PCR, and TCRdb holds only the in-frame ones, with some missing. The sample holds under 95,000 clones, roughly 94% seen once. The sample consisted of T cells isolated from PBMCs. The receptor was derived from a human donor in good health.

Written as DNA, the CDR3 is TGCGCCAGCAGACCAATAGGAGGGACGTCTGAGACCCAGTACTTC. It yields the protein CASRPIGGTSETQYF. V usage is TRBV4-1 and J usage is TRBJ2-5; D is perhaps TRBD2 (6 bases). The CDR3 sequence is 15 residues long. The germline V and J ends were trimmed by 6 bases and 5 bases, with 19 bases remaining between them. In germline, CDR1 is MGHRA, CDR2 YSYEKL.